These 4 T cell receptor beta chains came from one sample sequenced in a study of T cells in Graves' hyperthyroidism and ophthalmopathy. Amplification yielded TCR beta CDR3 regions, with RNA transcripts as the source. The study used the HTBI primer set for a first-round RT-PCR of the TCR CDR3. MiXCR, run by TCRdb on the multiplex PCR reads, gives a single entry per CDR3 protein. The repertoire holds hundreds of thousands of distinct CDR3 sequences, with around 21% as singletons. The sample was blood. These receptors were taken from a man under 40 with Graves' ophthalmopathy.

This clonotype has just a few counts. A much bigger clone sits one base away, suggesting this may be a read error. The chain links TRBV5-1 to TRBJ1-1, with D unresolved. CDR1 and CDR2 from the germline V gene are SGHRS and YFSETQ. The CDR3 extends over 13 amino acids. The V gene lost 7 bases and the J gene lost 1 base, with 11 bases spanning the gap. CDR3: CASGAQGNTEAFF. CDR3 nucleotide sequence: TGCGCCAGCGGCGCTCAAGGGAACACTGAAGCTTTCTTT.

This clonotype appeared many times. The gene calls are TRBV20-1 and TRBJ2-7, with D hard to call. V lost 0 bases to trimming and J lost 6 bases, with 12 bases between them. Germline CDR1 and CDR2: DFQATT and SNEGSKA (reference sequence). The CDR3 has 13 amino acids. The DNA for the CDR3 is TGCAGTGCTAGAGACCCCTTCGCGGCCGAGCAGTACTTC. Its protein product is CSARDPFAAEQYF.

This chain connects TRBV14 to TRBJ1-1; perhaps TRBD1 as D (6 bases). The CDR3 consists of 14 residues. V dropped 4 bases and J dropped 3 bases, with 12 bases sitting between them. Germline V gives CDR1 SGHDN, CDR2 FVKESK. Here the CDR3 DNA reads TGTGCCAGCAGCCCCAGGGGAGAGGACACTGAAGCTTTCTTT. This sequence encodes CASSPRGEDTEAFF.

This clonotype occurred a few times. The chain uses TRBV20-1 and TRBJ1-1; tentative D call: TRBD1 (5 bases). V dropped 4 bases and J dropped 1 base, with 13 bases sitting between them. Germline V gene data show CDR1 as DFQATT and CDR2 as SNEGSKA (reference sequence). This CDR3 comprises 14 residues. CDR3 DNA: TGCAGTGCTAAAGGCGGTGGGACGAACACTGAAGCTTTCTTT. Protein product: CSAKGGGTNTEAFF.